This is a list of T cell receptor beta chains from one sample in a study of CD8+ T cells in alopecia areata. The protocol was immunoSEQ multiplex PCR, while the TCRdb copy is restricted to in-frame clones and leaves out a portion. Of 150,000 to 250,000 clones listed, 55% to 70% are singletons. Sequencing used CD4+ T cells sorted from blood, obtained at week 24, from a patient treated with tofacitinib. The receptors originated from a human donor with alopecia areata. The CDR3 runs from the conserved cysteine through the conserved F or W. Each record gives: D gene, clone size, V gene, J gene, CDR3 DNA, CDR3 protein. The D gene is left open where the match is weak. Clone size is shown for a subset of rows, as once, few, many or a class of expanded clone.

TRBD1	.	TRBV5-4	TRBJ1-1	TGTGCCAGCAGGAGGACCACAGGGGCGAACACTGAAGCTTTCTTT	CASRRTTGANTEAFF
.	.	TRBV11-2	TRBJ2-3	TGTGCCAGCAGCCCAGAATGGCTAGGAGATACGCAGTATTTT	CASSPEWLGDTQYF
.	few	TRBV29-1	TRBJ1-1	TGCAGCGCCCTCTCGGGGGACACTGAAGCTTTCTTT	CSALSGDTEAFF
.	.	TRBV5-1	TRBJ1-1	TGCGCCAGCAGCTTGGCCGGGCTGGGAATGAACACTGAAGCTTTCTTT	CASSLAGLGMNTEAFF
TRBD1	.	TRBV5-1	TRBJ2-2	TGCGCCAGCTTCGAAGCCGGGACAGGGGGAATCACCGGGGAGCTGTTTTTT	CASFEAGTGGITGELFF
.	.	TRBV29-1	TRBJ2-3	TGCAGCGCCGACCCCCAGCTCCGGGATACGCAGTATTTT	CSADPQLRDTQYF
.	.	TRBV18	TRBJ1-2	TGTGCCAGCTCACTCGTCGGGACGGATGGCTACACCTTC	CASSLVGTDGYTF
TRBD2	.	TRBV7-2	TRBJ2-1	TGTGCCAGCAGCTTGGGGCCTAGCGGGGATTACAATGAGCAGTTCTTC	CASSLGPSGDYNEQFF
.	.	TRBV11-1	TRBJ1-2	TGTGCCAGCAGCGGGGATGGGACATCCTCCTATGGCTACACCTTC	CASSGDGTSSYGYTF
TRBD2	.	TRBV5-1	TRBJ2-1	TGCGCCAGCAGTTATATAGCGGGTGGGGTAAATGAGCAGTTCTTC	CASSYIAGGVNEQFF
TRBD1	.	TRBV4-1	TRBJ1-3	TGCGCCAGCAGTCCGGGACAGGGGGACAGAAACACCATATATTTT	CASSPGQGDRNTIYF
TRBD2	.	TRBV25-1	TRBJ2-3	TGTGCCAGCAGTGTTGGGGTCGGCGGGGGGGCTGAAGATACGCAGTATTTT	CASSVGVGGGAEDTQYF
.	few	TRBV28	TRBJ2-3	TGTGCCAGCAGTTTAGAGCAGGGACCGGATACGCAGTATTTT	CASSLEQGPDTQYF
.	.	TRBV14	TRBJ1-2	TGTGCCAGCAGCCAAGGTTACTATGGCTACACCTTC	CASSQGYYGYTF